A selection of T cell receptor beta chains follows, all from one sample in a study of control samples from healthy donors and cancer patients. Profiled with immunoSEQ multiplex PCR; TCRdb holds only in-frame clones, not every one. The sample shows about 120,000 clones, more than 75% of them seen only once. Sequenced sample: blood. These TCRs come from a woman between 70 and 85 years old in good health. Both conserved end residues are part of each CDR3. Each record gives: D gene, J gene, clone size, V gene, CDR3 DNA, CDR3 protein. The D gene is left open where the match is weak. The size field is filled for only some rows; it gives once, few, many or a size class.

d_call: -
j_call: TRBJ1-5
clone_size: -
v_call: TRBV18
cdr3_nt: TGTGCCAGCTCACCAAGGGGGGGCTTCAATAGCAATCAGCCCCAGCATTTT
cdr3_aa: CASSPRGGFNSNQPQHF

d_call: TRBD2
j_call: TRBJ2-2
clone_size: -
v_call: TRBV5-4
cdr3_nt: TGTGCCAGCAGCCGGGGTACTAGCGGGGGCACCGGGGAGCTGTTTTTT
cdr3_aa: CASSRGTSGGTGELFF

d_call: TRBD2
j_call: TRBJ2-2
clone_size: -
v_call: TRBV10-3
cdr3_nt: TGTGCCATCAGCGAGCGGGACGTCGGGGAGCTGTTTTTT
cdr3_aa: CAISERDVGELFF

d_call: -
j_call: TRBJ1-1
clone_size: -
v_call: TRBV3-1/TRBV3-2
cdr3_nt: TGTGCCAGCAGCCAAGGCCAGACGAACACTGAAGCTTTCTTT
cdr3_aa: CASSQGQTNTEAFF

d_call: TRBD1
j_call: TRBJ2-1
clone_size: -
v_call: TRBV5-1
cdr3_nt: TGCGCCAGCAGCTACGGGACAGGAGATTACAATGAGCAGTTCTTC
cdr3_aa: CASSYGTGDYNEQFF

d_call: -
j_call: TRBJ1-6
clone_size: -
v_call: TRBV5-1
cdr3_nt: TGCGCCAGCAGCTCAGAACTAAGTGGGGGTTCACCCCTCCACTTT
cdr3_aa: CASSSELSGGSPLHF

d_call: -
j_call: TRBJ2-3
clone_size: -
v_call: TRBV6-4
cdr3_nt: TGTGCCAGCAGTTATCGCGGGGCGCCCGGTTCAGATACGCAGTATTTT
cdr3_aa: CASSYRGAPGSDTQYF

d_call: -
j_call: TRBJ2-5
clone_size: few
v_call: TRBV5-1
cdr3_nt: TGCGCCAGCAGCTCGTCTGTGGCCATTCAAGAGACCCAGTACTTC
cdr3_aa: CASSSSVAIQETQYF

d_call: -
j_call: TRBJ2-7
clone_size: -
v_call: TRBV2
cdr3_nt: TGTGCCAGCAACCGGGACCTGAGGGAGCAGTACTTC
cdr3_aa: CASNRDLREQYF

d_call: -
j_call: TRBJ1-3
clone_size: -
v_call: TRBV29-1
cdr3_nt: TGCAGCGATACGGGACGCGGCGGGAGAAACACCATATATTTT
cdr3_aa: CSDTGRGGRNTIYF